This T cell receptor beta chain derives from a study of cytomegalovirus exposure and HLA in healthy donors. The CDR3 loop spans 18 amino acids. Per germline, CDR1 MNHNS and CDR2 SASEGT. V lost 1 base and J 0 bases, leaving 18 bases between the germline ends. PCR used 60 Vbeta primers and 13 Jbeta primers. This table comes from immunoSEQ multiplex PCR, and its TCRdb copy is limited to in-frame clones, with some not included. The data show about 170,000 clones, with roughly 71% seen just once and about 1.6% held by the top ten. This clone was observed a handful of times. Its matching antigen is unknown. Findings of the study overall: The classifier reportedly diagnosed cytomegalovirus status with high sensitivity and specificity. Segments of the TCR beta V type were, in most cases, productive about 90% or about 30% of the time in an earlier analysis. Follow-up analysis seemed to connect common viral pathogens with several of the most significant clusters identified.

The rearrangement uses TRBV6-1 and TRBJ2-5; TRBD2 is a possible D gene (5 bases). The TCR originated in a girl aged 10-17 years in good health and CMV-seronegative. Sequenced sample: PBMCs. CDR3 bases: TGTGCCAGCAGTGAAGAGGAATCGAGGGCAAGGTACCAAGAGACCCAGTACTTC. It encodes CASSEEESRARYQETQYF.